This TCR beta chain was obtained from a study of spatial heterogeneity in lung cancer. Study context: Compared with alpha-chain sequences, beta-chain sequences were consistently detected in greater numbers.

Time point of the sample: sample taken at primary tumor resection. Whole RNA was taken from tumor, nontumor lung or frozen PBMC; it was then sequenced unsorted. Around 70 TRACERx patients with early, untreated non-small cell lung cancer donated samples. Looked up from germline, CDR1 is SGDLS and CDR2 is YYNGEE. The CDR3 is 15 residues long. Trimming removed 1 base at V and 5 bases at J, with 15 bases between. On each TCR cDNA molecule, a unique molecular identifier was present. TCRdb itself ran the 5' RACE reads through MiXCR, one entry per CDR3 protein. The sample holds tens of thousands of distinct CDR3 sequences, approximately 20% seen once.

The sequence derives from a male donor with early-stage non-small cell lung cancer. Specimen: PBMCs, collected at surgery. The V call is TRBV9, the J call TRBJ1-1; D is perhaps TRBD1 (5 bases). The CDR3 DNA sequence: TGTGCCAGCAGCGTACAACAGGCTTTGGGGACTGAAGCTTTCTTT. Translated: CASSVQQALGTEAFF. The full variable domain, with the rest looked up from reference TRBV9 and TRBJ1-1, is DSGVTQTPKHLITATGQRVTLRCSPRSGDLSVYWYQQSLDQGLQFLIQYYNGEERAKGNILERFSAQQFPDLHSELNLSSLELGDSALYFCASSVQQALGTEAFFGQGTRLTVV.